What follows are 23 T cell receptor beta chains derived from one specimen sequenced in a study of human T cells and chemical hapten exposure. TCRdb fed the RACE reads into MiXCR, producing one record per CDR3 protein. The table shows roughly 120,000 distinct CDR3 sequences, with 9% to 14% occurring only once. The time point was: patch test 1, 2 weeks after DPC sensitization. Noted treatment: therapeutic diphenylcyclopropenone sensitization with weekly scalp DPC. Sequenced material: whole blood, taken in connection with sensitization to the hapten diphenylcyclopropenone (DPC). The receptor set was obtained from a woman aged 45-65 years with alopecia areata. Some clones in this sample may be carry-over from other donors' samples.

This rearrangement joins TRBV18 to TRBJ1-1; D is unclear. This CDR3 contains 15 residues. V shed 2 bases and J shed 4 bases, with 14 bases lying between them. The germline CDR1 and CDR2 sequences are KGHSH and LQKENI. The DNA of the CDR3 is TGTGCCAGCTCACCATCCGAGGTTCCGACCACTGAAGCTTTCTTT. Protein product: CASSPSEVPTTEAFF.

This clonotype has more than one count but fewer than ten. V is TRBV20-1 and J is TRBJ2-7, with D possibly TRBD1 on 6 matching bases. V lost 1 base and J 4 bases, leaving 17 bases between the germline ends. CDR3 length: 15 residues. Per the germline V gene, CDR1 is DFQATT and CDR2 is SNEGSKA (reference sequence). The CDR3 protein is CSARASWQGSYEQYF. The CDR3 DNA follows: TGCAGTGCTAGAGCCTCCTGGCAGGGGTCGTACGAGCAGTACTTC.

The sample holds many counts of this clonotype. This chain uses TRBV18 with TRBJ2-3; TRBD2 matches at 8 bases. The CDR3 length is 16 residues. Germline CDR1 KGHSH, CDR2 LQKENI. Losses at the gene ends were 4 bases for V and 0 bases for J; bases not matched to a gene: 6. CDR3 sequence: CASSLAGPPSTDTQYF. The CDR3 DNA reads TGTGCCAGCTCACTAGCGGGGCCCCCTAGCACAGATACGCAGTATTTT.

V and J are TRBV6-1 and TRBJ2-1; 7 positions match TRBD1. The CDR3 loop spans 17 amino acids. With 7 bases clipped from V and 7 bases from J, the junction kept 19 bases outside the gene matches. CDR1 MNHNS and CDR2 SASEGT come from the germline V gene. The CDR3 nucleotides are TGTGCCAGCATCCGAGACAGGGTTTACGAATCAGGGAATGAGCAGTTCTTC. Encoded protein: CASIRDRVYESGNEQFF.

This clonotype was picked up many times. The J gene is TRBJ2-5, the V gene TRBV7-2; D is undetermined. V lost 5 bases, J lost 1 base, and 8 bases lay in between. CDR1 and CDR2 (germline): SGHTA, FQGNSA. This CDR3 has 13 amino acids. The CDR3 region is CASSRAFQETQYF. For the CDR3, the DNA is TGTGCCAGCAGCCGGGCCTTCCAAGAGACCCAGTACTTC.

This clonotype was found many times. V gene TRBV11-2 combines with J gene TRBJ1-6, with D possibly TRBD1 on 5 matching bases. CDR3 size: 15 residues. V lost 4 bases and J lost 5, with 12 bases in between. Germline V gene sequence: CDR1 SGHAT, CDR2 FQNNGV. CDR3 in amino acids: CASSSSWGNNSPLHF. CDR3 in DNA: TGTGCCAGCAGCTCCTCCTGGGGGAATAATTCACCCCTCCACTTT.

This clonotype was counted between two and nine times. The genes are TRBV9 and TRBJ2-3, with 8 bases matching TRBD1. V shed 0 bases, J shed 4 bases, and the junction held 7 bases outside the gene matches. The CDR3 consists of 16 residues. Germline loops: CDR1 SGDLS, CDR2 YYNGEE. CDR3 in amino acids: CASSVALAGGADTQYF. In nucleotides, the CDR3 is TGTGCCAGCAGCGTAGCTCTGGCAGGGGGCGCAGATACGCAGTATTTT. Supplemented by reference TRBV9 and TRBJ2-3, the full variable domain reads DSGVTQTPKHLITATGQRVTLRCSPRSGDLSVYWYQQSLDQGLQFLIQYYNGEERAKGNILERFSAQQFPDLHSELNLSSLELGDSALYFCASSVALAGGADTQYFGPGTRLTVL.

This clonotype showed up just a few times. The rearrangement uses TRBV4-1 and TRBJ2-7, with D unresolved. From germline, CDR1 is MGHRA and CDR2 YSYEKL. The CDR3 spans 13 residues. V was clipped by 3 bases and J by 3 bases, with 9 bases between them. The CDR3 DNA sequence: TGCGCCAGCAGCCACCCTGAAAACTACGAGCAGTACTTC. This gives the protein CASSHPENYEQYF.

The table lists this clonotype with many counts. V is TRBV24-1 and J is TRBJ2-1; TRBD2 aligns across 11 bases. Germline trimming cut 5 bases from V and 6 bases from J; bases unmatched to any gene: 11. CDR1 is KGHDR, CDR2 SFDVKD, per germline. This CDR3 is built from 17 residues. This CDR3 is CATSGRLAGTRRNEQFF. CDR3 in DNA: TGTGCCACCAGTGGCAGACTAGCGGGGACCCGGCGCAATGAGCAGTTCTTC.

This clonotype turned up a few times. Here the CDR3 reads CASSESPGPSNTGELFF. The CDR3 nucleotides read TGCGCCAGCAGTGAGTCCCCGGGACCCTCGAACACCGGGGAGCTGTTTTTT. The chain employs TRBV10-2 and TRBJ2-2, with D tentatively TRBD1 or TRBD2 (5 bases each). Trimming shortened V by 0 bases and J by 0 bases, and 11 bases separated the two germline ends. The CDR3 has 17 residues. Germline values: CDR1 WSHSY, CDR2 SAAADI.

This clonotype was observed many times. The chain couples TRBV3-1 to TRBJ2-7; TRBD2 matches at 10 bases. CDR1 LGHDT and CDR2 YNNKEL come from the germline V gene (reference sequence). The V and J ends lost 4 bases and 0 bases, in that order; junction bases with no gene match: 21. The CDR3 covers 21 residues. The CDR3 coding sequence is TGTGCCAGCAGCCGGCCCATCATGGGTAGCGGGGGGTCGAATGACTCCTACGAGCAGTACTTC. Translation gives CASSRPIMGSGGSNDSYEQYF.

A remark on this clonotype: A clone one base away is much larger, so this may be a read error. The chain has TRBV18 and TRBJ1-1; no clear D gene. The CDR3 runs 13 residues. Germline V lookup: CDR1 KGHSH, CDR2 LQKENI. The CDR3 sequence: CVSSKGLNTEAFF. Here the CDR3 DNA reads TGTGTCAGCTCAAAGGGTTTGAACACTGAAGCTTTCTTT.

The count of this clonotype is one. The chain is built from TRBV28 and TRBJ2-7; D call uncertain. The CDR3 runs to 11 residues. Looked up from germline, CDR1 is MDHEN and CDR2 is SYDVKM. The V gene lost 6 bases and the J gene lost 3 bases, with 6 bases spanning the gap. The CDR3, as DNA: TGTGCCAGCAGCGCTTACTACGAGCAGTACTTC. It is translated as CASSAYYEQYF.

This clonotype appeared a few times. The gene calls are TRBV21-1 and TRBJ2-7. TRBV21-1 is an annotated pseudogene. The CDR3 consists of 12 residues. CDR3 sequence reads: CASSKARYEQYF. CDR3 nucleotide sequence: TGTGCCAGCAGCAAAGCCCGCTACGAGCAGTACTTC.

This clonotype was seen once. The J gene is TRBJ2-2, the V gene TRBV7-2; D is perhaps TRBD1 (6 bases). Germline V CDR1 and CDR2: SGHTA, FQGNSA. Trimming took 3 bases from V and 3 from J, leaving 20 bases between them. The CDR3 consists of 18 residues. The CDR3 is CASSLEDRSPLDTGELFF. Here the CDR3 DNA reads TGTGCCAGCAGCTTGGAGGACAGATCCCCTCTCGACACCGGGGAGCTGTTTTTT.

This clonotype was detected many times. The rearrangement uses TRBV5-6 and TRBJ2-3, with D unclear. The CDR3 is 12 amino acids. Germline V lookup: CDR1 SGHDT, CDR2 YYEEEE. V shed 4 bases and J shed 3 bases, with 6 bases lying between them. DNA of the CDR3: TGTGCCAGCAGCCCCGGGACAGATACGCAGTATTTT. It specifies CASSPGTDTQYF.

This clonotype was recorded many times. V gene TRBV7-9 combines with J gene TRBJ2-2; D is perhaps TRBD1 (5 bases). In germline, CDR1 is SEHNR, CDR2 FQNEAQ (reference sequence). The CDR3 loop spans 15 amino acids. The V end was cut by 3 bases, the J end by 0 bases, with 8 bases between. CDR3 protein: CASSFREANTGELFF. CDR3 nucleotide sequence: TGTGCCAGCAGCTTCAGGGAAGCGAACACCGGGGAGCTGTTTTTT.

This clonotype was counted ten times or more. This sequence joins TRBV29-1 and TRBJ2-1; tentatively, D is TRBD2 (6 bases). This CDR3 spans 13 amino acids. The V gene lost 6 bases and the J gene lost 9 bases, with 18 bases spanning the gap. CDR1 is SQVTM and CDR2 is ANQGSEA in the germline V gene. Written as DNA, the CDR3 is TGCAGCGTCCGGACATTCCTCGGGGGTGAGCAGTTCTTC. This gives the protein CSVRTFLGGEQFF.

The chain links TRBV23-1 to TRBJ1-4; 11 nucleotides align to TRBD1. TRBV23-1 is flagged as an ORF with uncertain function. The CDR3 has 12 amino acids. The J segment lost 11 bases and the V segment lost 8 bases, leaving 4 bases of the junction unmatched. As DNA, the CDR3 is TGCGCCAGCGGGACAGGGGGAGTGAAACTGTTTTTT. Translation gives CASGTGGVKLFF.

In this sample, this clonotype turned up many times. The chain couples TRBV6-1 to TRBJ1-5; D is uncertain. V was shortened by 3 bases and J by 6 bases, with 9 bases between the two germline ends. The CDR3 is made up of 13 amino acids. In germline, CDR1 is MNHNS, CDR2 SASEGT. The CDR3 spells CASSERERQPQHF. The CDR3 nucleotides are TGTGCCAGCAGTGAGCGAGAACGTCAGCCCCAGCATTTT.

Only a few counts were recorded for this clonotype. The chain couples TRBV28 to TRBJ2-7; possible D gene TRBD1, 7 bases. Germline CDR1 is MDHEN and CDR2 is SYDVKM. Trimming took 10 bases from V and 1 from J, leaving 11 bases between them. This CDR3 spans 12 amino acids. CDR3 residues: CATAGQSYEQYF. The CDR3 DNA reads TGTGCCACCGCGGGACAGTCCTACGAGCAGTACTTC. Using reference TRBV28 and TRBJ2-7 for the parts outside the CDR3, the full variable domain is DVKVTQSSRYLVKRTGEKVFLECVQDMDHENMFWYRQDPGLGLRLIYFSYDVKMKEKGDIPEGYSVSREKKERFSLILESASTNQTSMYLCATAGQSYEQYFGPGTRLTVT.

This clonotype was counted at least ten times. This sequence joins TRBV6-5 and TRBJ2-7; perhaps TRBD1 as D (5 bases). Trimming pared 2 bases from V and 2 bases from J, leaving 13 bases between. Germline V gene data show CDR1 as MNHEY and CDR2 as SVGAGI. The CDR3 sequence is 15 residues long. In nucleotides, the CDR3 is TGTGCCAGCAGTTACGGGGTCCCCAGGGCCTACGAGCAGTACTTC. Translating it yields CASSYGVPRAYEQYF.

The sample holds a few counts of this clonotype. The V call is TRBV29-1, the J call TRBJ2-3; tentative D call: TRBD1 (7 bases). V was pared by 7 bases and J by 0 bases, with 17 bases between. This CDR3 comprises 15 residues. Per germline, CDR1 SQVTM and CDR2 ANQGSEA. The CDR3 bases are TGCAGCGCTCCCTTCAGGGGGGCTAGCACAGATACGCAGTATTTT. This translates into CSAPFRGASTDTQYF.